This T cell receptor beta chain was observed in a study of immune evolution from preneoplasia to lung adenocarcinoma. The CDR3 length is 16 residues. The germline gives CDR1 LNHDA, CDR2 SQIVND (reference sequence). The junction had 6 bases not matched to a gene; V was cut back by 4 bases and J by 1 base. Profiled with immunoSEQ multiplex PCR; TCRdb holds only in-frame clones, not every one. The sample lists tens of thousands of clones, 70% to 85% seen once, with about 4.7% in the top ten. V is TRBV19 and J is TRBJ2-3, with TRBD1 matching over 9 bases. Specimen: FFPE invasive lung adenocarcinoma tissue. The TCR comes from a person in their sixties with lung adenocarcinoma. The CDR3 DNA sequence: TGTGCCAGTAGTAAAAACCGGGACAGGGGCACAGATACGCAGTATTTT. Amino acids: CASSKNRDRGTDTQYF.